One and the same sample provided the 13 T cell receptor beta chains below, sequenced in a study of CD8 T cells in Susac syndrome. Reverse transcription of about 0.5 to 1 ug RNA was carried out with random hexamers. TCRdb passed the immunoSEQ multiplex PCR reads through MiXCR, listing each CDR3 protein once. The sample has 150,000 to 190,000 distinct CDR3 sequences, 90% to 95% seen once; the top ten hold 0.21%. What was sequenced was CD8+ T cells from PBMCs. These receptors originate from a human donor with multiple sclerosis.

V usage is TRBV3-1 and J usage is TRBJ1-1; the match to TRBD1 covers 9 bases. With 1 base clipped from V and 1 base from J, the junction kept 10 bases outside the gene matches. The germline gives CDR1 LGHDT, CDR2 YNNKEL (reference sequence). This CDR3 region has 18 residues. The CDR3 reads CASSQANRGTGKNTEAFF. The CDR3 nucleotides are TGTGCCAGCAGCCAAGCCAACCGGGGGACAGGGAAGAACACTGAAGCTTTCTTT. The full variable domain, completed using reference TRBV3-1 and TRBJ1-1, is DTAVSQTPKYLVTQMGNDKSIKCEQNLGHDTMYWYKQDSKKFLKIMFSYNNKELIINETVPNRFSPKSPDKAHLNLHINSLELGDSAVYFCASSQANRGTGKNTEAFFGQGTRLTVV.

V is TRBV7-9 and J is TRBJ1-1; D gene uncertain. V was pared by 5 bases and J by 2 bases, with 12 bases between. Germline V gene sequence: CDR1 SEHNR, CDR2 FQNEAQ (reference sequence). The CDR3 is made up of 14 amino acids. DNA for the CDR3: TGTGCCAGCAGCCTTCTCCGCAGCAACACTGAAGCTTTCTTT. It translates to CASSLLRSNTEAFF.

The CDR3 here is CASSDDTGELFF. The CDR3 DNA is TGTGCCAGCAGTGACGACACCGGGGAGCTGTTTTTT. The V gene is TRBV2, the J gene TRBJ2-2; D unresolved. The CDR3 spans 12 residues. Trimming took off 3 bases at V and 3 bases at J, with 2 bases between the two ends. Germline V lookup: CDR1 SNHLY, CDR2 FYNNEI. The full variable domain, in which reference TRBV2 and TRBJ2-2 provide the parts outside the CDR3, is EPEVTQTPSHQVTQMGQEVILRCVPISNHLYFYWYRQILGQKVEFLVSFYNNEISEKSEIFDDQFSVERPDGSNFTLKIRSTKLEDSAMYFCASSDDTGELFFGEGSRLTVL.

The chain links TRBV28 to TRBJ1-1; no definite D call. V was clipped by 6 bases and J by 5 bases, with 16 bases between them. The CDR3 is 14 amino acids. In germline, CDR1 is MDHEN, CDR2 SYDVKM. CDR3 protein: CASSDIGSGTEAFF. The CDR3 DNA reads TGTGCCAGCAGCGACATCGGGTCGGGGACTGAAGCTTTCTTT.

The chain couples TRBV5-4 to TRBJ2-5, with D possibly being TRBD2 (5 bases). Trimming took off 3 bases at V and 0 bases at J, with 21 bases between the two ends. The V gene's germline CDR1 is SGHNT and CDR2 YYREEE (reference sequence). The length of the CDR3 is 18 residues. CDR3 nucleotides: TGTGCCAGCAGCTCGATCCCACCAAATCAGGACTACCAAGAGACCCAGTACTTC. Protein sequence: CASSSIPPNQDYQETQYF.

This chain uses TRBV20-1 with TRBJ2-7; 7 bases line up with TRBD1. V was pared by 5 bases and J by 1 base, with 11 bases of the junction left unmatched. Germline lookup yields CDR1 DFQATT and CDR2 SNEGSKA (reference sequence). There are 15 residues in the CDR3. The CDR3 DNA follows: TGCAGTGCTTCCTCTGACAGGGCTATATCCTACGAGCAGTACTTC. Translating it yields CSASSDRAISYEQYF.

The chain carries TRBV7-9 and TRBJ1-2; 7 bases align to TRBD1. The V gene end was trimmed by 5 bases and the J gene end by 7 bases; junction bases not matched to a gene: 13. In germline, CDR1 is SEHNR, CDR2 FQNEAQ (reference sequence). The CDR3 length is 15 residues. For the CDR3, the DNA is TGTGCCAGCAGCGGTAGAATGACAGGGTGGAGTGGCTACACCTTC. Translated, it gives CASSGRMTGWSGYTF.

The V gene is TRBV29-1, the J gene TRBJ1-2, with D perhaps TRBD1 (5 bases). V shed 5 bases and J shed 8 bases, with 12 bases lying between them. CDR1 is SQVTM and CDR2 is ANQGSEA in the germline V gene. The CDR3 consists of 11 residues. In DNA form, the CDR3 reads TGCAGCGTTCAAGGGGCATGGGGCTACACCTTC. This gives the protein CSVQGAWGYTF.

This chain connects TRBV19 to TRBJ1-2; D perhaps matches TRBD1 (5 bases). Germline V gene lookup returns CDR1 LNHDA and CDR2 SQIVND (reference sequence). The ends were cut back, 6 bases at V and 4 bases at J, with 18 bases in the middle. The CDR3 sequence is 15 residues long. Here the CDR3 reads CASSTAGGGSYGYTF. As DNA, the CDR3 is TGTGCCAGTAGCACAGCCGGGGGAGGCAGCTATGGCTACACCTTC. Based on the CDR3 plus reference TRBV19 and TRBJ1-2, the full variable domain is DGGITQSPKYLFRKEGQNVTLSCEQNLNHDAMYWYRQDPGQGLRLIYYSQIVNDFQKGDIAEGYSVSREKKESFPLTVTSAQKNPTAFYLCASSTAGGGSYGYTFGSGTRLTVV.

This chain uses TRBV19 with TRBJ1-5; D call uncertain. Trimming removed 3 bases from V and 6 bases from J, with 6 bases in between. CDR3 length: 12 residues. From germline, CDR1 is LNHDA and CDR2 SQIVND (reference sequence). The CDR3 region has the DNA TGTGCCAGTAGTATTTCGGGTCAGCCCCAGCATTTT. Translation: CASSISGQPQHF. Filled out from reference TRBV19 and TRBJ1-5, the complete variable domain reads DGGITQSPKYLFRKEGQNVTLSCEQNLNHDAMYWYRQDPGQGLRLIYYSQIVNDFQKGDIAEGYSVSREKKESFPLTVTSAQKNPTAFYLCASSISGQPQHFGDGTRLSIL.

This chain connects TRBV29-1 to TRBJ2-5, with 7 bases lining up with TRBD1. Trimming at V came to 3 bases and at J to 3 bases, leaving 10 bases not matched to a gene. Germline assignment: CDR1 SQVTM and CDR2 ANQGSEA. CDR3 length equals 15 residues. CDR3 bases: TGCAGCGTTGACAGGACAGGACGGTCTGAAGAGACCCAGTACTTC. Protein sequence: CSVDRTGRSEETQYF.

This rearrangement joins TRBV14 to TRBJ1-6; TRBD1 matches at 8 bases. The CDR3 has 14 residues. Per the germline V gene, CDR1 is SGHDN and CDR2 is FVKESK. Unmatched junction bases numbered 8, after V lost 4 bases and J lost 12 bases. The DNA of the CDR3 is TGTGCCAGCAGCCCGCGGACAGGGCGCGTACCCCTCCACTTT. Translating it yields CASSPRTGRVPLHF.

The genes are TRBV2 and TRBJ2-5; maybe TRBD2 (5 bases). V lost 3 bases and J lost 5, with 16 bases in between. Germline V gene lookup returns CDR1 SNHLY and CDR2 FYNNEI. This CDR3 comprises 15 residues. For the CDR3, the DNA is TGTGCCAGCAGTGATCAACTGCTAGGCGGGGAGACCCAGTACTTC. This translates into CASSDQLLGGETQYF.